This is a list of T cell receptor beta chains from one sample in a study of cytomegalovirus exposure and HLA in healthy donors. TCRdb keeps only in-frame clones here, not all; method: immunoSEQ multiplex PCR. The table has about 170,000 clones, around 72% seen once. Sequencing was performed on PBMCs. These receptors were collected from a woman in her fifties or sixties in good health and CMV-seropositive. Each CDR3 is given with its conserved first and last residue. The D gene is left open where the match is weak. Size is stated for part of the rows, as once, few or many counts, or as a class when the clone is expanded.

cdr3_nt cdr3_aa v_call clone_size d_call j_call
TGCGCCAGCAGTCCTGTCGCTGGAGTACCAGATACGCAGTATTTT CASSPVAGVPDTQYF TRBV4-1 - - TRBJ2-3
TGTGCCAGCAGCGCCGGGACAGGGTATCAAGAGACCCAGTACTTC CASSAGTGYQETQYF TRBV9 - TRBD1 TRBJ2-5
TGTGCCAGCAGGACTAGCGGGGGCTCCTACAATGAGCAGTTCTTC CASRTSGGSYNEQFF TRBV2 once TRBD2 TRBJ2-1
TGTGCCAGCAGCCCGGGGGGTAGCGGGGGGTTAGAGACCCAGTACTTC CASSPGGSGGLETQYF TRBV7-2 - TRBD2 TRBJ2-5
TGTGCCAGCAGGTTCCCCGGCTGGGCGGGGGGCCGGGAGACCCAGTACTTC CASRFPGWAGGRETQYF TRBV2 - TRBD2 TRBJ2-5
TGTGCCACCAGCAGAAGGACGGGAACTAGTGGCGAGCAGTACTTC CATSRRTGTSGEQYF TRBV15 - - TRBJ2-7
TGTGCCAGCAGTTACCAGGGCTCCAGCTCCTACGAGCAGTACTTC CASSYQGSSSYEQYF TRBV6-6 - - TRBJ2-7
TGTGCCAGCACCCAAGGGGTCACCGGGGAGCTGTTTTTT CASTQGVTGELFF TRBV25-1 few - TRBJ2-2
TGTGCCAGCACCCTCGGGGGGCCCAGGTCGCAGTATTTT CASTLGGPRSQYF TRBV9 - - TRBJ2-3
TGTGCCAGCAGTTTACCGGGGACAGGGATTAACTATGGCTACACCTTC CASSLPGTGINYGYTF TRBV28 - TRBD1 TRBJ1-2
TGTGCCAGCTCACGGACAGGGGACGCCGGGGAGCTGTTTTTT CASSRTGDAGELFF TRBV18 - TRBD1 TRBJ2-2
TGTGCCAGCAGCCGGACAGAAGAGACCCAGTACTTC CASSRTEETQYF TRBV5-4 few - TRBJ2-5
TGTGCCTGGACTCATGGGGGGACTAGGAGTTTCCAGCAGTATTTT CAWTHGGTRSFQQYF TRBV30 - TRBD2 TRBJ2-3
TGTGCCAGCAGCACTTTGTCCCGCGGATGGTTCTTC CASSTLSRGWFF TRBV7-2 few - TRBJ2-1
TGTGCCAGTAGTCGCCCACAGCTACAAGAGACCCAGTACTTC CASSRPQLQETQYF TRBV19 - - TRBJ2-5
TGTGCTCGTACACGGGGTGGCCACGAGCAGTACTTC CARTRGGHEQYF TRBV27 - - TRBJ2-7
TGTGCCAGCAGTTACTCGGGGGGGCGCCGGGGAGATACGCAGTATTTT CASSYSGGRRGDTQYF TRBV6-5 - - TRBJ2-3
TGTGCCAGCAACAGGGGGCTGGGGGAGACCCAGTACTTC CASNRGLGETQYF TRBV25-1 - TRBD1 TRBJ2-5
TGTGCCAGCAGCGTTCAGGCAGAGGGGGCCTACGAGCAGTACTTC CASSVQAEGAYEQYF TRBV9 - - TRBJ2-7
TGTGCCAGCAGCCCGGACAGGGTCCCTTGGACCACTGAAGCTTTCTTT CASSPDRVPWTTEAFF TRBV14 - TRBD1 TRBJ1-1
TGTGCCAGCAGTTCTGGGACAGCGACGACCGGGGAGCTGTTTTTT CASSSGTATTGELFF TRBV7-9 once TRBD1 TRBJ2-2
TGTGCCAGTAGTATAGCTAGCGGGGGATACGAGCAGTACTTC CASSIASGGYEQYF TRBV19 - TRBD2 TRBJ2-7
TGTGCCAGCAGTCTACAGCTTAGAAACACCATATATTTT CASSLQLRNTIYF TRBV2 - - TRBJ1-3
TGCGCCAGCAGCCAAGAGGAAAGGCAGGGGCGGAAGGCTTTCTTT CASSQEERQGRKAFF TRBV4-1 - - TRBJ1-1
TGCGCCAGCAGCTGGGGACAGGAAAACATTCAGTACTTC CASSWGQENIQYF TRBV5-1 - TRBD1 TRBJ2-4
TGTGCCAGCAGCCTAGTCGGGGGCGGGGGCTCCTACAATGAGCAGTTCTTC CASSLVGGGGSYNEQFF TRBV7-2 - - TRBJ2-1
TGCGCCAGCAGCTTGGGTACAGTCTATGGCTACACCTTC CASSLGTVYGYTF TRBV5-1 - - TRBJ1-2
TGTGCCAGCTCACCAAACAGAGACACTGAAGCTTTCTTT CASSPNRDTEAFF TRBV18 - - TRBJ1-1
TGTGCCTGGAGTGTGGGTAGCGGGGGGGTCTACGAGCAGTACTTC CAWSVGSGGVYEQYF TRBV30 - TRBD2 TRBJ2-7
TGCGCCAGCAGCCAAGGGGGGACACAAAATGAAAAACTGTTTTTT CASSQGGTQNEKLFF TRBV4-3 - - TRBJ1-4
TGTGCCAGCACCCTAGGGGACAGCTACGAGCAGTACTTC CASTLGDSYEQYF TRBV7-2 few TRBD1 TRBJ2-7
TGTGCCAGCTCACGAGGACACTCCAAGAACACTGAAGCTTTCTTT CASSRGHSKNTEAFF TRBV18 few - TRBJ1-1
TGTGCCAGCAGAAGGACAGTAGCAACTAATGAAAAACTGTTTTTT CASRRTVATNEKLFF TRBV16 once - TRBJ1-4
TGTGCCAGCAGTTTTCAACGGACTAGCGGAATACTCTCCTACGAGCAGTACTTC CASSFQRTSGILSYEQYF TRBV28 - TRBD2 TRBJ2-7
TGTGCCAGCAGCGTAGACCCCCGGGGAGGGTCTGGAAACACCATATATTTT CASSVDPRGGSGNTIYF TRBV9 once - TRBJ1-3
TGTGCCAGCAGCATCGACAGTTACGAGCAGTACTTC CASSIDSYEQYF TRBV7-6 - - TRBJ2-7
TGCGCCAGCAGCCTGGGGGTAATTGGTACCAGGGAGACCCAGTACTTC CASSLGVIGTRETQYF TRBV5-1 - - TRBJ2-5
TGTGCCAGCAGTTTACTCAGGGGCCACTACGAGCAGTACTTC CASSLLRGHYEQYF TRBV28 - - TRBJ2-7
TGTGCCAGCAGCTATCAAGAGACCCAGTACTTC CASSYQETQYF TRBV2 - - TRBJ2-5
TGTGCCAGTAGTATAGTAGAGTACACTGAAGCTTTCTTT CASSIVEYTEAFF TRBV19 few - TRBJ1-1
TGTGCCAGCAGTTTACAGGGGGCGGGGGCCAACGTCCTGACTTTC CASSLQGAGANVLTF TRBV28 - TRBD1 TRBJ2-6
TGTGCCAGCGGACAGGGGGAATACAATCAGCCCCAGCATTTT CASGQGEYNQPQHF TRBV27 - TRBD1 TRBJ1-5
TGTGCCAGCAGCTGGAGCGGGCAAGCCTACGAGCAGTACTTC CASSWSGQAYEQYF TRBV5-5 - - TRBJ2-7
TGCGCCAGCAGCTTTGACAGGTCGAACACTGAAGCTTTCTTT CASSFDRSNTEAFF TRBV10-1 - - TRBJ1-1
TGTGCCTGGGGGAGCTCCTATAATTCACCCCTCCACTTT CAWGSSYNSPLHF TRBV30 - - TRBJ1-6
TGTGCCAGCAGCTTAGATGGGACAGGGGACACTGAAGCTTTCTTT CASSLDGTGDTEAFF TRBV7-2 few TRBD1 TRBJ1-1
TGTGCCAGCAGTTTTGTAGCGGGAACGGATACGCAGTATTTT CASSFVAGTDTQYF TRBV28 few TRBD2 TRBJ2-3
TGTGCCAGCAGTCCCCCTCCAGGGCGTGCGGACACTGAAGCTTTCTTT CASSPPPGRADTEAFF TRBV27 once - TRBJ1-1
TGTGCCAGCAGCCCTTGGACTAGCGGGGGTACCTACAATGAGCAGTTCTTC CASSPWTSGGTYNEQFF TRBV14 - TRBD2 TRBJ2-1
TGTGCCAGCATTCCAGGGGGATCGGAGTCTGAAGCTTTCTTT CASIPGGSESEAFF TRBV28 - TRBD1 TRBJ1-1
TGCGCCAGCAGCTTGCCCCGGACTAGGGGATTTTACAATGAGCAGTTCTTC CASSLPRTRGFYNEQFF TRBV5-1 - TRBD2 TRBJ2-1
TGTGCCTGGAGTGTCCCCCGGGGGAGTAGCTCCTACGAGCAGTACTTC CAWSVPRGSSSYEQYF TRBV30 - - TRBJ2-7
TGTGCCAGCAGCTTAGATCTATGGGGGACTAGCGGCACAGATACGCAGTATTTT CASSLDLWGTSGTDTQYF TRBV11-3 few TRBD2 TRBJ2-3
TGTGCCAGCAGCAAGGGGGGACAGTCCGGTGAAAAACTGTTTTTT CASSKGGQSGEKLFF TRBV6-6 few TRBD1 TRBJ1-4
TGCGCCAGCAGATGGACAGGGGCTGGCACCGGGGAGCTGTTTTTT CASRWTGAGTGELFF TRBV5-1 - TRBD1 TRBJ2-2
TGCGCCAGCAGCCACCTGGTGCTCCGGCGAGGCGCTGAAGCTTTCTTT CASSHLVLRRGAEAFF TRBV4-1 - - TRBJ1-1
TGTGCCAGCAGTTTATGGGGGGCGCGGAACGAGCAGTACTTC CASSLWGARNEQYF TRBV28 - - TRBJ2-7